This T cell receptor beta chain is drawn from a study of T cell repertoires in cytomegalovirus infection (dated by TCRdb to between 2018 and 2021). At the level of the whole study: The peptide stimulations were aimed at well-studied HLA-B-restricted epitopes as well as recently identified HLA-C-restricted CMV epitopes, whose presentation resists viral immunomodulation. The HLA type of each donor mattered for the analysis, because public TCR beta signatures pointed to carriage of CMV infection along with the matching HLA type.

Reading the label with the study, this specimen's treatment or condition is: in vitro stimulation with specific CMV peptide epitopes to enrich CMV-specific T cells. As regards this clonotype: Its antigen remains undetermined. Base quality data are lacking; no much larger clone is found one base away.

Here is what the overall study found, with its caveats: In both this cohort and an independent roughly 400-donor cohort, the cumulative frequency of public TCR beta family members distinguished carriers of CMV infection plus the relevant HLA type. The ex vivo response was dominated by HLA-C-restricted CMV-specific TCR beta clonotypes, and the single most frequent clonotype in two of eight donors was supplied by these HLA-C-restricted clonotypes.

CDR1 and CDR2 (SEHNR, FQNEAQ) derive from the germline V gene (reference sequence). The CDR3 runs 12 amino acids, cysteine and phenylalanine included. Only CDR3 DNA remains: 36 bases, in frame from the first base. Relative to germline, V is 4 bases shorter and J is 5 bases shorter, with 7 bases between their ends. Sequencer: Illumina HiSeq 1500. The public reads were run again by TCRdb, first through fastp at Q25 and then through MiXCR, and only productive beta chains were kept. For every CDR3 protein sequence, its rows merge into one entry that carries the most common genes and DNA. The sample table contains roughly 80,000 distinct CDR3 sequences; only one count was recorded for around 42% of them. Roughly 93% of the sample goes to the ten largest clones.

The V and J segments used are TRBV7-9 and TRBJ2-3; a confident D gene designation cannot be given. The sample was CD8+ T cells from cultured PBMCs, taken from culture after CMV antigen stimulation. The sequence derives from a human donor in good health (CMV status not recorded). Some clones in this sample may be carry-over from other donors' samples. The CDR3 in this case is CASSSRGDTQYF. The DNA sequence follows: TGTGCCAGCAGCTCCAGAGGAGATACGCAGTATTTT.